The rows below give T cell receptor beta chains drawn from one sample of a study of blood T cell repertoires in COVID-19. Sequenced by immunoSEQ multiplex PCR; TCRdb stores in-frame clones only, minus some. This table has under 200,000 clones, more than 75% appearing once. Source material: peripheral blood. These TCRs come from a man in his forties or fifties with active or convalescent COVID-19. Each CDR3 is given with its conserved first and last residue. Fields, in order: V gene, CDR3 protein.

V: TRBV5-5; CDR3: CASSSVAGWNTEAFF
V: TRBV18; CDR3: CASSPISGGLSDTQYF
V: TRBV7-2; CDR3: CASRQGVYNSPLHF
V: TRBV6-6; CDR3: CASSGTGRFGYTF
V: TRBV5-6; CDR3: CASSSDTGGNTEAFF
V: TRBV11-2; CDR3: CASSGKRTGSGELFF
V: TRBV19; CDR3: CASSVGGRDIQYF
V: TRBV7-9; CDR3: CASSLGMGGHEQFF
V: TRBV2; CDR3: CASSVIQGAGQPQHF
V: TRBV18; CDR3: CASSPPRTTRGEAFF
V: TRBV5-1; CDR3: CASSFTTTGAGANVLTF
V: TRBV5-1; CDR3: CASSQQGVAGYTF
V: TRBV5-1; CDR3: CASSLDYEQFF
V: TRBV27; CDR3: CASKVILGVNEQFF
V: TRBV3-1/TRBV3-2; CDR3: CASSQDSGAYNEQFF
V: TRBV2; CDR3: CASSVWGGSYNEQFF
V: TRBV7-6; CDR3: CASSLVTTFPPDTQYF
V: TRBV6-5; CDR3: CASSPREGSGNTIYF
V: TRBV7-2; CDR3: CASSFVAGGDTQYF
V: TRBV27; CDR3: CASKRGIQETQYF
V: TRBV24-1; CDR3: CATSEGGIRYNEQFF
V: TRBV10-3; CDR3: CAISVSGTPTGTPLHF
V: TRBV28; CDR3: CASSSGHTDTQYF
V: TRBV5-1; CDR3: CASSLSPRAEAFF
V: TRBV5-1; CDR3: CASSLGGPDEQFF
V: TRBV28; CDR3: CASRTGGSPLHF
V: TRBV28; CDR3: CASSLSPGTGRDTQYF
V: TRBV6-5; CDR3: CASRGQWPLTEAFF
V: TRBV28; CDR3: CASRSGATTYEQYF
V: TRBV5-1; CDR3: CASSLNRGSEQYF
V: TRBV7-9; CDR3: CASSLSGSTDEQYF
V: TRBV5-4; CDR3: CASTSSFGQGANEQYF
V: TRBV4-2; CDR3: CASSQAGGIGETQYF
V: TRBV19; CDR3: CASSIGAANTEAFF
V: TRBV6-6; CDR3: CASKNRSSYNSPLHF
V: TRBV10-3; CDR3: CAISAYQDSTGELFF
V: TRBV29-1; CDR3: CSVEDPGLGSYNEQFF
V: TRBV25-1; CDR3: CASSWAGLPEQFF
V: TRBV7-9; CDR3: CASSLDGGTDTQYF
V: TRBV6-6; CDR3: CASSYRDSITDTQYF
V: TRBV5-4; CDR3: CASSLRQNGETQYF
V: TRBV19; CDR3: CASSTRASRADTEAFF
V: TRBV10-3; CDR3: CAISVGQGDTEAFF
V: TRBV3-1/TRBV3-2; CDR3: CASSLAGPSGNTIYF
V: TRBV19; CDR3: CASRDLTGLGGYTF
V: TRBV11-2; CDR3: CATDRLEQYF
V: TRBV6-5; CDR3: CASRAAYEQYF
V: TRBV10-3; CDR3: CAISESRGGSGNTIYF
V: TRBV6-4; CDR3: CASSDSSASGARCEQYF
V: TRBV7-2; CDR3: CASSLGGGSEETQYF
V: TRBV19; CDR3: CASSTRRNTIYF
V: TRBV5-4; CDR3: CASSLNNRDHEQYF
V: TRBV5-6; CDR3: CASSLLGQVNYGYTF
V: TRBV6-5; CDR3: CASSYSLGGVTEAFF
V: TRBV7-8; CDR3: CASSSSGQGAQQPQHF
V: TRBV6-5; CDR3: CASRLGGANQPQHF
V: TRBV7-8; CDR3: CASKLRVEGQGSSYNEQFF